The 31 T cell receptor beta chains listed next were all sequenced from one sample in a study of T cells after yellow fever vaccination. TCRdb itself ran the 5' RACE reads through MiXCR, one entry per CDR3 protein. The sample has hundreds of thousands of distinct CDR3 sequences, more than 9% seen once. The source was PBMCs, collected on the day of the yellow fever booster vaccination. Receptors originate from a man aged 25 to 45 who received the YFV17D yellow fever vaccine.

The rearrangement joins TRBV20-1 to TRBJ2-3; weak D call: TRBD2 (6 bases). The germline CDR1 and CDR2 sequences are DFQATT and SNEGSKA (reference sequence). The CDR3 is 15 amino acids. V lost 7 bases and J lost 0, with 17 bases in between. CDR3 coding DNA: TGCAGTGTAAGAGGTGGCGGGAAGAGCACAGATACGCAGTATTTT. Its translation is CSVRGGGKSTDTQYF.

This clonotype was detected once. The J gene is TRBJ2-3, the V gene TRBV27; TRBD1 is a possible D gene (5 bases). Germline V gene data show CDR1 as MNHEY and CDR2 as SMNVEV (reference sequence). Deletions cut 7 bases from V and 0 bases from J, with 11 bases between. The length of the CDR3 is 14 residues. The CDR3 sequence: CASTRQLSTDTQYF. CDR3 DNA: TGTGCCAGCACTAGACAGCTGAGCACAGATACGCAGTATTTT.

The sample holds a few counts of this clonotype. This rearrangement joins TRBV29-1 to TRBJ2-3, with D possibly being TRBD2 (6 bases). Trimming took off 6 bases at V and 5 bases at J, with 15 bases between the two ends. The CDR3 sequence is 13 residues long. Germline lookup yields CDR1 SQVTM and CDR2 ANQGSEA. CDR3 amino acids: CSVRMGGGDTQYF. For the CDR3, the DNA is TGCAGCGTCCGAATGGGGGGTGGAGATACGCAGTATTTT.

There are a few counts of this clonotype. V usage is TRBV5-1 and J usage is TRBJ2-3; tentative D call: TRBD1 (6 bases). The CDR3 length is 14 residues. CDR1 and CDR2 (germline): SGHRS, YFSETQ. The germline V and J ends were trimmed by 3 bases and 2 bases, with 10 bases remaining between them. This CDR3 reads CASSSGQLTDTQYF. DNA of the CDR3: TGCGCCAGCAGCTCAGGACAGCTCACAGATACGCAGTATTTT.

The chain uses TRBV4-3 and TRBJ2-3; unclear D gene. Germline V lookup: CDR1 LGHNA, CDR2 YSLEER. Trimming took 6 bases from V and 6 from J, leaving 13 bases between them. The CDR3 sequence is 13 residues long. The DNA of the CDR3 is TGCGCCAGCAGTACCACCCGATCTGATACGCAGTATTTT. Translated: CASSTTRSDTQYF.

The genes are TRBV20-1 and TRBJ1-5, with D tentatively TRBD1 (5 bases). V was cut by 6 bases and J by 4 bases, with 13 bases left in between. This CDR3 contains 13 residues. Germline CDR1 and CDR2: DFQATT and SNEGSKA (reference sequence). The CDR3 sequence: CSAFGGVNQPQHF. The CDR3 region has the DNA TGCAGTGCGTTCGGAGGGGTTAATCAGCCCCAGCATTTT.

The chain joins TRBV5-1 to TRBJ2-2; 10 bases agree with TRBD2. Per germline, CDR1 SGHRS and CDR2 YFSETQ. The ends lost 8 bases at V and 7 bases at J; junction bases unmatched: 8. This CDR3 comprises 14 residues. The CDR3: CASEAGGPDGELFF. CDR3 sequence (DNA): TGCGCCAGTGAAGCGGGAGGGCCCGACGGGGAGCTGTTTTTT.

This clonotype was observed at least ten times. The CDR3 loop reads CATSTSGRAAYEQYF. For the CDR3, the DNA is TGTGCCACCAGCACTAGCGGGAGGGCCGCCTACGAGCAGTACTTC. The chain is built from TRBV15 and TRBJ2-7; 12 bases map to TRBD2. Germline V gene lookup returns CDR1 LNHNV and CDR2 YYDKDF (reference sequence). The CDR3 has 15 residues. V was clipped by 4 bases and J by 2 bases; unmatched bases: 3. The full variable domain, in which reference TRBV15 and TRBJ2-7 provide the parts outside the CDR3, is DAMVIQNPRYQVTQFGKPVTLSCSQTLNHNVMYWYQQKSSQAPKLLFHYYDKDFNNEADTPDNFQSRRPNTSFCFLDIRSPGLGDTAMYLCATSTSGRAAYEQYFGPGTRLTVT.

This clonotype was detected a few times. This chain uses TRBV18 with TRBJ1-2, with 10 positions matching TRBD1. CDR3 length equals 16 residues. Germline V gene lookup returns CDR1 KGHSH and CDR2 LQKENI. Trimming at V came to 3 bases and at J to 2 bases, leaving 6 bases not matched to a gene. The CDR3 DNA follows: TGTGCCAGCTCACCCGGGACAGGGGCGGCAAACTATGGCTACACCTTC. Protein: CASSPGTGAANYGYTF.

This chain connects TRBV12-3 or TRBV12-4 to TRBJ2-1; D is uncertain. This CDR3 contains 12 residues. Trimming removed 6 bases at V and 12 bases at J, with 15 bases between. The CDR3 loop is CASRLGVTAQFF. The CDR3 nucleotides read TGTGCCAGCAGACTTGGGGTTACGGCGCAGTTCTTC.

This clonotype appeared a few times. The chain links TRBV7-2 to TRBJ2-7; D unclear. This CDR3 is built from 15 residues. Germline CDR1 SGHTA, CDR2 FQGNSA. Trimming took 5 bases from V and 0 from J, leaving 14 bases between them. This chain's CDR3 is CASSRADRGSYEQYF. The CDR3 DNA reads as TGTGCCAGCAGCAGGGCGGACCGAGGCTCCTACGAGCAGTACTTC. Variable domain in full (rest from reference TRBV7-2 and TRBJ2-7): GAGVSQSPSNKVTEKGKDVELRCDPISGHTALYWYRQSLGQGLEFLIYFQGNSAPDKSGLPSDRFSAERTGGSVSTLTIQRTQQEDSAVYLCASSRADRGSYEQYFGPGTRLTVT.

This clonotype was picked up a small number of times. The chain employs TRBV7-8 and TRBJ1-2; D might be TRBD1 (5 bases). V lost 1 base, J lost 0 bases, and 9 bases lay in between. The CDR3 is made up of 15 amino acids. Per germline, CDR1 SGHVS and CDR2 FQNEAQ. CDR3 amino acids: CASSLGLGANYGYTF. As DNA, the CDR3 is TGTGCCAGCAGCTTAGGGCTGGGGGCTAACTATGGCTACACCTTC.

The chain employs TRBV6-2 or TRBV6-3 and TRBJ2-2; a weak D match, TRBD2 (5 bases). This CDR3 region has 17 residues. The germline V gene encodes CDR1 MNHEY and CDR2 SVGEGT. Trimming took off 1 base at V and 3 bases at J, with 15 bases between the two ends. CDR3 loop: CASSYLYEGVDTGELFF. DNA for the CDR3: TGTGCCAGCAGTTACTTATATGAGGGCGTCGACACCGGGGAGCTGTTTTTT.

This clonotype was counted between two and nine times. The J gene is TRBJ2-7, the V gene TRBV29-1, with D perhaps TRBD1 (5 bases). V lost 6 bases and J lost 2, with 17 bases in between. CDR1 and CDR2 from the germline V gene are SQVTM and ANQGSEA. The CDR3 has 14 residues. CDR3 loop: CSVTAGSGTYEQYF. CDR3 nucleotides: TGCAGCGTGACAGCAGGGTCTGGGACCTACGAGCAGTACTTC.

This chain links TRBV15 with TRBJ2-7; D possibly corresponds to TRBD1 (6 bases). The CDR3 totals 15 residues. Trimming left V 0 bases short and J 3 bases short, with 12 bases between. Germline CDR1 is LNHNV and CDR2 is YYDKDF (reference sequence). Here the CDR3 reads CATSRDPGQLYEQYF. The CDR3 region has the DNA TGTGCCACCAGCAGAGATCCAGGACAGCTCTACGAGCAGTACTTC.

V usage is TRBV14 and J usage is TRBJ2-5; TRBD2 matches at 11 bases. Germline trimming cut 2 bases from V and 5 bases from J; bases unmatched to any gene: 7. Per the germline V gene, CDR1 is SGHDN and CDR2 is FVKESK. This CDR3 is built from 16 residues. This CDR3 is CASSQRLAGTRETQYF. In nucleotides, the CDR3 is TGTGCCAGCAGCCAACGACTAGCGGGAACGAGGGAGACCCAGTACTTC.

This chain links TRBV12-3 or TRBV12-4 with TRBJ1-2; 7 positions match TRBD1. V trimming: 3 bases; J trimming: 4 bases; junction bases outside the gene matches: 5. The CDR3 runs 14 residues. The CDR3 loop reads CASSLTGPSYGYTF. The CDR3 DNA sequence: TGTGCCAGCAGTTTGACAGGGCCTAGCTATGGCTACACCTTC.

The CDR3 is CASRTVQSKDFF. The DNA for the CDR3 is TGTGCCAGCCGGACCGTACAGTCTAAAGATTTCTTT. The chain employs TRBV12-3 or TRBV12-4 and TRBJ1-1; D not resolved. This CDR3 has 12 amino acids. The ends were cut back, 8 bases at V and 13 bases at J, with 20 bases in the middle.

The CDR3 region is CASSLGYSSGANVLTF. DNA of the CDR3: TGTGCCAGCAGCTTAGGCTACAGCTCTGGGGCCAACGTCCTGACTTTC. The chain carries TRBV7-9 and TRBJ2-6; D call uncertain. This CDR3 contains 16 residues. The germline CDR1 and CDR2 sequences are SEHNR and FQNEAQ (reference sequence). V was cut by 1 base and J by 0 bases, with 7 bases left in between.

The sample holds many counts of this clonotype. The J gene is TRBJ2-7, the V gene TRBV10-3, with D perhaps matching TRBD2 (5 bases). The germline V and J ends were trimmed by 3 bases and 4 bases, with 7 bases remaining between them. The CDR3 totals 12 residues. Per germline, CDR1 ENHRY and CDR2 SYGVKD. CDR3 region: CAISDSGYEQYF. CDR3 coding DNA: TGTGCCATCAGTGACTCGGGGTACGAGCAGTACTTC.

CDR3 loop: CASSRTITATLYRDNLNYGYTF. CDR3 DNA: TGTGCCAGCAGCCGCACTATTACGGCCACACTATACCGGGACAACCTTAACTATGGCTACACCTTC. This sequence joins TRBV4-2 and TRBJ1-2; D perhaps matches TRBD1 (6 bases). CDR1 and CDR2 (germline): LGHNA, YNFKEQ. This CDR3 comprises 22 residues. The V end lost 4 bases, the J end lost 1 base, and 34 bases lay between the germline ends.

This clonotype was observed many times. The chain combines TRBV12-3 or TRBV12-4 with TRBJ2-7, with TRBD2 matching 14 bases. This CDR3 spans 21 amino acids. V shed 3 bases, J shed 0 bases, and the junction held 16 bases outside the gene matches. CDR3 in amino acids: CASSFTGTGTSGRFRSYEQYF. The CDR3 DNA reads as TGTGCCAGCAGTTTTACCGGAACCGGGACTAGCGGGAGATTTCGCTCCTACGAGCAGTACTTC.

The rearrangement uses TRBV10-2 and TRBJ2-7, with 8 nucleotides matching TRBD2. The V segment lost 7 bases and the J segment 4 bases; nucleotides outside the gene matches: 15. Germline V CDR1 and CDR2: WSHSY, SAAADI. This CDR3 comprises 16 residues. The CDR3 DNA is TGCGCCAGCACTCCAATCAGGGTAGCGGGACATTACGAGCAGTACTTC. Protein sequence: CASTPIRVAGHYEQYF.

This clonotype was picked up a small number of times. This chain links TRBV4-3 with TRBJ2-3; 7 positions agree with TRBD1. Germline V CDR1 and CDR2: LGHNA, YSLEER. The CDR3 totals 16 residues. V lost 2 bases, J lost 0 bases, and 5 bases stayed unmatched. The DNA for the CDR3 is TGCGCCAGCAGCCAATTACGAGGGGGCAGCACAGATACGCAGTATTTT. Amino acids: CASSQLRGGSTDTQYF.

This clonotype appeared a few times. This CDR3 is CARGGTTDTQYF. CDR3 nucleotides: TGTGCCAGGGGGGGGACCACAGATACGCAGTATTTT. The chain has TRBV2 and TRBJ2-3; 7 bases match TRBD2. V was pared by 9 bases and J by 2 bases, with 2 bases of the junction left unmatched. The CDR3 has 12 amino acids. Germline values: CDR1 SNHLY, CDR2 FYNNEI.

This rearrangement joins TRBV10-2 to TRBJ1-1; a possible D gene is TRBD1 (6 bases). Germline CDR1 and CDR2: WSHSY and SAAADI. The V gene lost 8 bases and the J gene lost 3 bases, with 19 bases spanning the gap. The CDR3 is made up of 15 amino acids. The CDR3 is CASANRPGHYTEAFF. CDR3 nucleotides: TGCGCCAGCGCCAACCGACCGGGACATTACACTGAAGCTTTCTTT.

This clonotype was picked up many times. CDR3 DNA sequence: TGTGCCTGGAGTGTCCTCACAGATACGCAGTATTTT. It specifies CAWSVLTDTQYF. This chain uses TRBV30 with TRBJ2-3; D uncertain. The germline V and J ends were trimmed by 0 bases and 2 bases, with 3 bases remaining between them. This CDR3 contains 12 residues. Germline CDR1 reads GTSNPN; CDR2 reads SVGIG (reference sequence).

The table lists this clonotype with a few counts. The gene calls are TRBV7-2 and TRBJ1-1; the D is unclear. CDR3 length: 14 residues. Per the germline V gene, CDR1 is SGHTA and CDR2 is FQGNSA. V lost 7 bases to trimming and J lost 8 bases, with 20 bases between them. CDR3 bases: TGTGCCAGCACCCACTTTGTGTCGTCAGACGAAGCTTTCTTT. It encodes CASTHFVSSDEAFF.

In its sample, this clonotype was seen a few times. The gene calls are TRBV20-1 and TRBJ2-1; 7 bases line up with TRBD2. Germline lookup yields CDR1 DFQATT and CDR2 SNEGSKA (reference sequence). The CDR3 runs to 14 residues. The junction had 7 bases not matched to a gene; V was cut back by 2 bases and J by 6 bases. The CDR3 reads CSARSQRGLNEQFF. CDR3 coding DNA: TGCAGTGCTAGATCGCAGCGGGGCCTCAATGAGCAGTTCTTC.

This clonotype appeared a few times. This chain uses TRBV7-9 with TRBJ2-3; D is possibly TRBD2 (5 bases). CDR1 and CDR2 (germline): SEHNR, FQNEAQ (reference sequence). The CDR3 covers 15 residues. The ends were cut back, 1 base at V and 0 bases at J, with 8 bases in the middle. CDR3 residues: CASSLGSDSTDTQYF. CDR3 bases: TGTGCCAGCAGCTTAGGTAGCGACAGCACAGATACGCAGTATTTT.

This clonotype occurred a few times. This chain connects TRBV19 to TRBJ1-1; weak D call: TRBD1 (5 bases). Per germline, CDR1 LNHDA and CDR2 SQIVND (reference sequence). The CDR3 runs 14 residues. The CDR3 bases are TGTGCGTCATCCAGTAGTTTCAGGGTCACTGAAGCTTTCTTT. Amino acid sequence: CASSSSFRVTEAFF.